The clone carrying this T cell receptor (beta chain) was detected ten times or more. The germline V and J ends were trimmed by 6 bases and 1 base, with 7 bases remaining between them. Looked up from germline, CDR1 is MNHNS and CDR2 is SASEGT. The CDR3 length is 13 residues. Method: immunoSEQ multiplex PCR; TCRdb's copy keeps in-frame clones and lacks some. The sample has 20,000 or so clones; about four fifths are singletons. The data originate from a study of OX40 agonist ivuxolimab in advanced cancers. Study at large: With a range of roughly 20 to 80, age averaged about 59 years, and around 80% were male.

The receptor was isolated from an adult with an advanced solid tumor such as melanoma, head and neck, liver or kidney cancer. The chain couples TRBV6-1 to TRBJ1-5; D gene ambiguous. The source was CD4+ or CD8+ T cells sorted from blood, collected in a trial of the OX40 agonist ivuxolimab. CDR3 sequence: CASRFTSNQPQHF. CDR3 nucleotide sequence: TGTGCCAGCAGATTTACAAGCAATCAGCCCCAGCATTTT.